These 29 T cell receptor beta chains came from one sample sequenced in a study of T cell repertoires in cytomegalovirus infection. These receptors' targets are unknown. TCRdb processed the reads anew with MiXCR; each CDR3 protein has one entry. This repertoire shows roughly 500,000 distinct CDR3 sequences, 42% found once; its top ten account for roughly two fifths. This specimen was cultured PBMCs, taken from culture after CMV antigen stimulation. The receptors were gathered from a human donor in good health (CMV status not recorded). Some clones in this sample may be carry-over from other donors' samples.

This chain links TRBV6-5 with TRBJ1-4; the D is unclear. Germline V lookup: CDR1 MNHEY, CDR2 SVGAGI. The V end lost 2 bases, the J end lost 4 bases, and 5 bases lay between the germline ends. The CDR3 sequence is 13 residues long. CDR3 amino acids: CASSYGINEKLFF. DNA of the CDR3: TGTGCCAGCAGTTACGGGATTAATGAAAAACTGTTTTTT.

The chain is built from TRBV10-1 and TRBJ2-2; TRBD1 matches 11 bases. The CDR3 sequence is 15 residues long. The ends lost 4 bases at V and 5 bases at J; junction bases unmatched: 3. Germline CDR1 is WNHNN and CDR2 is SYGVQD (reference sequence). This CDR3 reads CASSAGQGETGELFF. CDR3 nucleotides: TGCGCCAGCAGTGCGGGACAGGGGGAGACCGGGGAGCTGTTTTTT.

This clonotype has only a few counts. The CDR3 loop reads CSVEGLGDRDNNEQFF. Written as DNA, the CDR3 is TGCAGCGTTGAGGGCCTCGGGGACAGGGATAACAATGAGCAGTTCTTC. V and J are TRBV29-1 and TRBJ2-1, with TRBD1 identical over 9 bases. V trimming: 3 bases; J trimming: 5 bases; junction bases outside the gene matches: 11. Germline CDR1 and CDR2: SQVTM and ANQGSEA. CDR3 length: 16 residues.

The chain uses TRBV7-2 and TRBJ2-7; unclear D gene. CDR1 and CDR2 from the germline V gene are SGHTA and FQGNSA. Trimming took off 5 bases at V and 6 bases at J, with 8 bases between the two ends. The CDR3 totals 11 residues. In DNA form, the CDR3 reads TGTGCCAGCAGCCCCGGAAGCGAGCAGTACTTC. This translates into CASSPGSEQYF.

CDR3 coding DNA: TGCGCCAGCAGTGAGCGGTGGAGGGCCATGGGGGAGCAGTACTTC. It is translated as CASSERWRAMGEQYF. The chain recombines TRBV10-2 with TRBJ2-7, with TRBD2 as a possible D gene (6 bases). V was clipped by 2 bases and J by 7 bases, with 18 bases between them. The germline V gene encodes CDR1 WSHSY and CDR2 SAAADI. The CDR3 extends over 15 amino acids.

In nucleotides, the CDR3 is TGTGCCAGCAGGGCACTCGTGCCGAATGAAAAACTGTTTTTT. It yields the protein CASRALVPNEKLFF. V and J are TRBV6-5 and TRBJ1-4; D gene uncertain. Looked up from germline, CDR1 is MNHEY and CDR2 is SVGAGI. V lost 6 bases and J 5 bases, leaving 13 bases between the germline ends. CDR3 length equals 14 residues.

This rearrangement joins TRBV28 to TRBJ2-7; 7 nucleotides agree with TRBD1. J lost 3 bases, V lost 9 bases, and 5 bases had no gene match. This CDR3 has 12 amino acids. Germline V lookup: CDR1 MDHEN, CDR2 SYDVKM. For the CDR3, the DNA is TGTGCCAGTTCCGGGACAGTCTACGAGCAGTACTTC. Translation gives CASSGTVYEQYF.

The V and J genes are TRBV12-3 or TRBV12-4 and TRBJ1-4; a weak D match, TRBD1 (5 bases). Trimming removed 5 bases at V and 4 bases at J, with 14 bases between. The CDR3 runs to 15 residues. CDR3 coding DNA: TGTGCCAGCAGTCGACGGGGGGAGAGTAATGAAAAACTGTTTTTT. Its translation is CASSRRGESNEKLFF.

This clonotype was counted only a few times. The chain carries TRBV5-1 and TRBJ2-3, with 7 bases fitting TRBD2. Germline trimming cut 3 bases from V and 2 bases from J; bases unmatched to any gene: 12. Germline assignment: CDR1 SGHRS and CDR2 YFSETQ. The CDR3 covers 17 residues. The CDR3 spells CASSSAWASGDTDTQYF. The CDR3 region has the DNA TGCGCCAGCAGCTCGGCCTGGGCTAGCGGAGACACAGATACGCAGTATTTT. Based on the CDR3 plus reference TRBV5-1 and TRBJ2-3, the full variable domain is KAGVTQTPRYLIKTRGQQVTLSCSPISGHRSVSWYQQTPGQGLQFLFEYFSETQRNKGNFPGRFSGRQFSNSRSEMNVSTLELGDSALYLCASSSAWASGDTDTQYFGPGTRLTVL.

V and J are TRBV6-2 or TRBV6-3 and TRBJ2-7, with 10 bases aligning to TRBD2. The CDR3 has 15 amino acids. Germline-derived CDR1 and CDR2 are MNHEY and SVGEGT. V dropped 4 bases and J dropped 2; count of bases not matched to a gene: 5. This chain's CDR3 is CASSFGLAVTYEQYF. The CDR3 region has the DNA TGTGCCAGCAGTTTCGGACTAGCGGTTACCTACGAGCAGTACTTC.

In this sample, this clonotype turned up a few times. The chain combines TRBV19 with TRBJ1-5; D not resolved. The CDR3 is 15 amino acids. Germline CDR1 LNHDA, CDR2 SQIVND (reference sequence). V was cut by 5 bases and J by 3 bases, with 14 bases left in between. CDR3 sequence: CASSPAGTTNQPQHF. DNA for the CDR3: TGTGCCAGTAGTCCGGCAGGAACGACCAATCAGCCCCAGCATTTT.

CDR3: CASRRGPRNTEAFF. CDR3 DNA: TGTGCCAGCCGCCGGGGACCGAGGAACACTGAAGCTTTCTTT. The chain employs TRBV12-3 or TRBV12-4 and TRBJ1-1; tentative D call: TRBD1 (5 bases). The CDR3 has 14 residues. V lost 8 bases to trimming and J lost 1 base, with 14 bases between them.

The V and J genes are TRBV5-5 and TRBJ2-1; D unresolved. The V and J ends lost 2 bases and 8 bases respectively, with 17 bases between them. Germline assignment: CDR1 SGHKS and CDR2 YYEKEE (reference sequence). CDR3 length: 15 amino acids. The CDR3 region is CASSFRGSVLDEQFF. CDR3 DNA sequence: TGTGCCAGCAGCTTCCGAGGATCGGTTTTGGATGAGCAGTTCTTC.

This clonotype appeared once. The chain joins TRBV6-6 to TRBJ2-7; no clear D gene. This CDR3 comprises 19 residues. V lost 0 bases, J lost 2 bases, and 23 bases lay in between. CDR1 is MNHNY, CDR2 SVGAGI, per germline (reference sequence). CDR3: CASSYSSLRTTTVPYEQYF. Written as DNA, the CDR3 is TGTGCCAGCAGTTACTCGAGTCTCAGGACCACTACAGTACCCTACGAGCAGTACTTC.

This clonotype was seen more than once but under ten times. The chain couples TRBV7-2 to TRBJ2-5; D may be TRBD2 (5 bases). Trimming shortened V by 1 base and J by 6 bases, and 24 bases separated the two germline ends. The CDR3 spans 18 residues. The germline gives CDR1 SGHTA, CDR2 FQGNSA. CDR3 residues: CASSLVRLKGSTQKTQYF. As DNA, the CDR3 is TGTGCCAGCAGCTTAGTTCGCCTCAAAGGGAGCACACAAAAGACCCAGTACTTC.

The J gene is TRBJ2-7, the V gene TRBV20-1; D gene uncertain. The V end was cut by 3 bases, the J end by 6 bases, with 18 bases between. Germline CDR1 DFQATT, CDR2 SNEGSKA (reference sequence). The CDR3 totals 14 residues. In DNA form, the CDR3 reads TGCAGTGCTAGCAGCCTGTTTGACGAGAGCGAGCAGTACTTC. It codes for CSASSLFDESEQYF.

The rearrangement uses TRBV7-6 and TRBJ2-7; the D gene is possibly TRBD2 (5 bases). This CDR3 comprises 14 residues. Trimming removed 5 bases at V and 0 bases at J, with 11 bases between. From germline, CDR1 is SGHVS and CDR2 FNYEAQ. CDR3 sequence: CASSPLRGSYEQYF. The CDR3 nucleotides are TGTGCCAGCAGCCCCTTACGGGGCTCCTACGAGCAGTACTTC.

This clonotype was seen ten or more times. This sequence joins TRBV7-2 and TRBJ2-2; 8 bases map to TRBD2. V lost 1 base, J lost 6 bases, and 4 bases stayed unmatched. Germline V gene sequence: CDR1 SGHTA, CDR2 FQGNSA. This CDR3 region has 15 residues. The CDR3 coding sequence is TGTGCCAGCAGCTTAGAAATTAGCGGGGCCGGGGAGCTGTTTTTT. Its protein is CASSLEISGAGELFF.

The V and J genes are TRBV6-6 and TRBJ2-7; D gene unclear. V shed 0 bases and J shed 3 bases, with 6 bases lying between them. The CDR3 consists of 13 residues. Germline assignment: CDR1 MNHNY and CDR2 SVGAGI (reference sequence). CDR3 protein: CASSYSLFYEQYF. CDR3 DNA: TGTGCCAGCAGTTACTCGCTATTCTACGAGCAGTACTTC.

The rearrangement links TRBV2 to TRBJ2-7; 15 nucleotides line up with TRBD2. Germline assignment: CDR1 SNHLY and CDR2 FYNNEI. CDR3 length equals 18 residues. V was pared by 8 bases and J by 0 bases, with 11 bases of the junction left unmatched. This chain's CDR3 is CASGTPGTSGGSSYEQYF. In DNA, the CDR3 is TGTGCCAGCGGTACTCCCGGGACTAGCGGGGGGTCCTCCTACGAGCAGTACTTC. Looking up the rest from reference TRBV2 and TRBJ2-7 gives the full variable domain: EPEVTQTPSHQVTQMGQEVILRCVPISNHLYFYWYRQILGQKVEFLVSFYNNEISEKSEIFDDQFSVERPDGSNFTLKIRSTKLEDSAMYFCASGTPGTSGGSSYEQYFGPGTRLTVT.

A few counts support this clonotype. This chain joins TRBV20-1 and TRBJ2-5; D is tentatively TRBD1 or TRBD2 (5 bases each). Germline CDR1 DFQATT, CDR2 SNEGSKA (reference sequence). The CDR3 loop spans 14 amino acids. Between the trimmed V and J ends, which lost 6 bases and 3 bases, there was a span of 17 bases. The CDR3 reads CSATRRQGEETQYF. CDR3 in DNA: TGCAGTGCGACCCGCCGTCAGGGAGAAGAGACCCAGTACTTC.

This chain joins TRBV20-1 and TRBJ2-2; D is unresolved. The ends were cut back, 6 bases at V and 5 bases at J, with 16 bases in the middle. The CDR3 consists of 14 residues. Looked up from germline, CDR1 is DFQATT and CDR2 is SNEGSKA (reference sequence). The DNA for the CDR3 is TGCAGTGCGAGTAGAGGAGCTTGGACCGGGGAGCTGTTTTTT. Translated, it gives CSASRGAWTGELFF.

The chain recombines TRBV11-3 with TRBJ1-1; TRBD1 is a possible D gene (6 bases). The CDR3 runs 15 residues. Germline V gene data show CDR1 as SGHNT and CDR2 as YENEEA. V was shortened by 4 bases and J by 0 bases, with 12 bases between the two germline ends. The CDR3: CASSSPGHLNTEAFF. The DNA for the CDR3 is TGTGCCAGCAGCTCGCCGGGACACTTGAACACTGAAGCTTTCTTT.

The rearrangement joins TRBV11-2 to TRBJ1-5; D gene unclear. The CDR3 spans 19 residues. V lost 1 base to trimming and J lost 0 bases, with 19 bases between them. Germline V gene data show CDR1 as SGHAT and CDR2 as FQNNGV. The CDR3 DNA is TGTGCCAGCAGCTTAGTGGCACCCAAAGAAACTTATAGCAATCAGCCCCAGCATTTT. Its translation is CASSLVAPKETYSNQPQHF.

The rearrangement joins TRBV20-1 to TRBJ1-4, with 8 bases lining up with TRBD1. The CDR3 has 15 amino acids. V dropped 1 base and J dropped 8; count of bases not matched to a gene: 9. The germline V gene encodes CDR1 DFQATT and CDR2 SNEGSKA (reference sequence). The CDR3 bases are TGCAGTGCTAGAGGTTTTTGGACAGGGCGGGAAAAACTGTTTTTT. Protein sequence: CSARGFWTGREKLFF.

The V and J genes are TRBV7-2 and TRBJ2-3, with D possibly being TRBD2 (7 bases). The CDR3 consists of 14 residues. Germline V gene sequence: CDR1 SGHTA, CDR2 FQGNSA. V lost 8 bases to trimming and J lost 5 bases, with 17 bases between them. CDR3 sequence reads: CASLPGGRGDTQYF. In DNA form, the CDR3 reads TGTGCCAGCCTTCCGGGGGGCCGGGGAGATACGCAGTATTTT.

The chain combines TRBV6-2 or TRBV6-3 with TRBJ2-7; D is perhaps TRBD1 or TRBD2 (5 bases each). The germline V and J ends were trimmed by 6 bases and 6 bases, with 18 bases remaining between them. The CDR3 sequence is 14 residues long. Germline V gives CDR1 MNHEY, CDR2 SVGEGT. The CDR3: CASRPRGPAGEQYF. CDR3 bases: TGTGCCAGCAGACCGAGGGGCCCTGCGGGCGAGCAGTACTTC.

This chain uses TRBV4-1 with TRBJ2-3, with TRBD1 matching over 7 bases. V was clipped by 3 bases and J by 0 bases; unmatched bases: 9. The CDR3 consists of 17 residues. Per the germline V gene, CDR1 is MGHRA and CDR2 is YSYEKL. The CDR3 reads CASSQRQGLISTDTQYF. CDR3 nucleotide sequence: TGCGCCAGCAGCCAGCGACAGGGCCTGATTAGCACAGATACGCAGTATTTT.

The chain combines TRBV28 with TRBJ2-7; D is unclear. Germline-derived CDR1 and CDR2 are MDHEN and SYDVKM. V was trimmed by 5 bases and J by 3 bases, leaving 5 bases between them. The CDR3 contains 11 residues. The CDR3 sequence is CASSGLYEQYF. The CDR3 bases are TGTGCCAGCAGTGGGCTCTACGAGCAGTACTTC.